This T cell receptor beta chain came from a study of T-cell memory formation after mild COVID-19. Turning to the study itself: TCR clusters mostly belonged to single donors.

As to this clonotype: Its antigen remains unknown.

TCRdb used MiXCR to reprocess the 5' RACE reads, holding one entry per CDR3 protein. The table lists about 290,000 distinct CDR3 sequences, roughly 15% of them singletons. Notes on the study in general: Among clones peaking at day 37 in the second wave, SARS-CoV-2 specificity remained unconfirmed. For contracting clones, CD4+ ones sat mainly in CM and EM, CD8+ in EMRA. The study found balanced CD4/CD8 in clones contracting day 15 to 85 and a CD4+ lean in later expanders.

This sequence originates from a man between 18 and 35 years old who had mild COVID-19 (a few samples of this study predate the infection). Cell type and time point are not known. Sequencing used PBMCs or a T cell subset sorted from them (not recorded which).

The CDR3 protein is CASSWAGGLRYSPLHF. The CDR3 coding sequence is TGTGCCAGCAGCTGGGCCGGGGGGCTAAGGTATTCACCCCTCCACTTT. The chain combines TRBV7-2 with TRBJ1-6; a possible D gene is TRBD1 (6 bases). The CDR3 contains 16 residues. V dropped 4 bases and J dropped 8 bases, with 18 bases sitting between them. Germline V lookup: CDR1 SGHTA, CDR2 FQGNSA.